The 10 T cell receptor beta chains below were found in one sample sequenced in a study of blood T cell repertoires in COVID-19. Some clones are missing from TCRdb's copy, which holds only in-frame ones; the method was immunoSEQ multiplex PCR. The sample has 130,000 to 150,000 clones, approximately 84% seen once; the top ten hold approximately 9.5%. The sample taken for sequencing was peripheral blood. The receptors shown here come from a woman aged 80 or over in a cohort sampled during active or convalescent COVID-19.

V usage is TRBV5-1 and J usage is TRBJ1-1, with D possibly TRBD1 on 5 matching bases. The V end was cut by 2 bases, the J end by 1 base, with 9 bases between. The germline V gene has CDR1 SGHRS and CDR2 YFSETQ. CDR3 size: 14 residues. The CDR3 spells CASSLGVGNTEAFF. For the CDR3, the DNA is TGCGCCAGCAGCTTAGGGGTCGGGAACACTGAAGCTTTCTTT. Variable domain in full (rest from reference TRBV5-1 and TRBJ1-1): KAGVTQTPRYLIKTRGQQVTLSCSPISGHRSVSWYQQTPGQGLQFLFEYFSETQRNKGNFPGRFSGRQFSNSRSEMNVSTLELGDSALYLCASSLGVGNTEAFFGQGTRLTVV.

This chain uses TRBV27 with TRBJ1-4; no definite D call. The ends were cut back, 6 bases at V and 3 bases at J, with 5 bases in the middle. CDR3 length: 12 residues. Germline V CDR1 and CDR2: MNHEY, SMNVEV (reference sequence). The CDR3 is CASSNSNEKLFF. CDR3 nucleotide sequence: TGTGCCAGCAGCAACTCTAATGAAAAACTGTTTTTT.

The genes are TRBV6-1 and TRBJ2-4, with D possibly matching TRBD1 (5 bases). CDR1 and CDR2 (germline): MNHNS, SASEGT. CDR3 length: 16 residues. The V and J ends lost 2 bases and 0 bases respectively, with 11 bases between them. CDR3: CASSERGRLAKNIQYF. The CDR3 DNA reads TGTGCCAGCAGTGAAAGGGGCAGGTTAGCCAAAAACATTCAGTACTTC.

This clone came up a few times. This chain uses TRBV2 with TRBJ1-2, with 10 bases that match TRBD1. With 4 bases clipped from V and 4 bases from J, the junction kept 9 bases outside the gene matches. The germline V gene has CDR1 SNHLY and CDR2 FYNNEI. The CDR3 totals 16 residues. The CDR3 DNA reads as TGTGCCAGCAGTGGGGGACAGGGGCAATCGTCCTATGGCTACACCTTC. The encoded protein is CASSGGQGQSSYGYTF.

The CDR3 region has the DNA TGCGCCAGCAGCGTACAGGGAGTAGATACGCAGTATTTT. It translates to CASSVQGVDTQYF. The chain recombines TRBV5-1 with TRBJ2-3; weak D call: TRBD1 (6 bases). The CDR3 is 13 residues long. Germline CDR1 is SGHRS and CDR2 is YFSETQ. V lost 4 bases, J lost 5 bases, and 11 bases lay in between.

V usage is TRBV5-6 and J usage is TRBJ2-3; 8 bases align to TRBD1. J lost 6 bases, V lost 2 bases, and 8 bases had no gene match. Germline CDR1 is SGHDT and CDR2 is YYEEEE. The CDR3 runs 15 residues. CDR3 bases: TGTGCCAGCAGCTTAGGACAGGGATTGTTCGATACGCAGTATTTT. It is translated as CASSLGQGLFDTQYF.

This chain uses TRBV28 with TRBJ2-2; weak D call: TRBD1 (6 bases). V lost 6 bases, J lost 6 bases, and 17 bases lay in between. The CDR3 is made up of 15 amino acids. Germline CDR1 is MDHEN and CDR2 is SYDVKM. CDR3 region: CASSTPGVSAGELFF. The CDR3 bases are TGTGCCAGCAGCACCCCAGGGGTTTCCGCCGGGGAGCTGTTTTTT.

The chain recombines TRBV28 with TRBJ1-1; 7 bases are shared with TRBD1. The CDR3 spans 17 residues. The ends lost 0 bases at V and 5 bases at J; junction bases unmatched: 12. CDR1 and CDR2 (germline): MDHEN, SYDVKM. The CDR3 loop is CASSLWVRGRQGTEAFF. The CDR3 bases are TGTGCCAGCAGTTTATGGGTGAGGGGGCGCCAGGGGACTGAAGCTTTCTTT.

The chain combines TRBV28 with TRBJ2-7; 9 bases align to TRBD2. The CDR3 runs 14 residues. Unmatched junction bases numbered 5, after V lost 7 bases and J lost 1 base. Germline V lookup: CDR1 MDHEN, CDR2 SYDVKM. CDR3 protein: CASMALAGSYEQYV. The CDR3 coding sequence is TGTGCCAGCATGGCCCTAGCGGGGTCCTACGAGCAGTACGTC.

Here the CDR3 DNA reads TGCAGCGTCTCGGACAGGGCTAACTATGGCTACACCTTC. This encodes CSVSDRANYGYTF. This chain joins TRBV29-1 and TRBJ1-2; 8 nucleotides line up with TRBD1. Germline CDR1 and CDR2: SQVTM and ANQGSEA. Germline trimming cut 6 bases from V and 0 bases from J; bases unmatched to any gene: 3. The CDR3 loop spans 13 amino acids.